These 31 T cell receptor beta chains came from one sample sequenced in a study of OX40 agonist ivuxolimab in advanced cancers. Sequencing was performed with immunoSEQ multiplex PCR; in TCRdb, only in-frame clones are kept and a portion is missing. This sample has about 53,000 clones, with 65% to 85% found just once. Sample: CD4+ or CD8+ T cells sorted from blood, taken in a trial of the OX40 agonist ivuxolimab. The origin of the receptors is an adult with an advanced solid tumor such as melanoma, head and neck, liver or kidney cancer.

CDR3 bases: TGTGCCAGCAGCTTAAGAGTAATATCAACTGGAAACACCATATATTTT. Residues: CASSLRVISTGNTIYF. The chain has TRBV11-3 and TRBJ1-3; D is unresolved. This CDR3 is 16 amino acids long. The V gene's germline CDR1 is SGHNT and CDR2 YENEEA. V lost 2 bases and J 2 bases, leaving 13 bases between the germline ends.

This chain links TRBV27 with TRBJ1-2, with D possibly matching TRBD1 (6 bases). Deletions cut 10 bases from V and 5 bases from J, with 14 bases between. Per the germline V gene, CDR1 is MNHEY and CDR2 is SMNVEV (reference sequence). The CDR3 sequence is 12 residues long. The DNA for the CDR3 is TGTGCCACCCAGGAAAGGGGGTATGGCTACACCTTC. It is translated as CATQERGYGYTF.

The CDR3 loop is CASSVGVLNTEAFF. Here the CDR3 DNA reads TGCGCCAGCAGTGTAGGGGTATTGAACACTGAAGCTTTCTTT. The chain is built from TRBV10-2 and TRBJ1-1, with a weak D call TRBD1 (5 bases). Trimming took 4 bases from V and 0 from J, leaving 9 bases between them. This CDR3 is built from 14 residues. CDR1 and CDR2 from the germline V gene are WSHSY and SAAADI.

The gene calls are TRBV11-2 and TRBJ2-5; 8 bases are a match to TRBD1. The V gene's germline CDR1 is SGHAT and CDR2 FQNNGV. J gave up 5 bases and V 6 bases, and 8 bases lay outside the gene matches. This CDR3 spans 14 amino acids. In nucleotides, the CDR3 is TGTGCCAGCAGTCCCGACAGGGGATGGGAGACCCAGTACTTC. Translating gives CASSPDRGWETQYF. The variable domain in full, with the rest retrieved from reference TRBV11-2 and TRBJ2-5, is EAGVAQSPRYKIIEKRQSVAFWCNPISGHATLYWYQQILGQGPKLLIQFQNNGVVDDSQLPKDRFSAERLKGVDSTLKIQPAKLEDSAVYLCASSPDRGWETQYFGPGTRLLVL.

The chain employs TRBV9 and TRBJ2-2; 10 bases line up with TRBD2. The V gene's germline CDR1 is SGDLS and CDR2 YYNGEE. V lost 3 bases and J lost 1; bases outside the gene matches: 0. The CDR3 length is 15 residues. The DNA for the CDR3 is TGTGCCAGCAGCGGGACTAGCGGGAACACCGGGGAGCTGTTTTTT. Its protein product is CASSGTSGNTGELFF. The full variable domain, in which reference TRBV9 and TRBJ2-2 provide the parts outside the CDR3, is DSGVTQTPKHLITATGQRVTLRCSPRSGDLSVYWYQQSLDQGLQFLIQYYNGEERAKGNILERFSAQQFPDLHSELNLSSLELGDSALYFCASSGTSGNTGELFFGEGSRLTVL.

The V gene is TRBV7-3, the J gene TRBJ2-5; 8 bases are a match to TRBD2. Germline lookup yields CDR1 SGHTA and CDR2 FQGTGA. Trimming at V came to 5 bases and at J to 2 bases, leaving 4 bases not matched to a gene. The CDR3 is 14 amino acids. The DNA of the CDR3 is TGTGCCAGCAGCCCGACTAGCGTTCAAGAGACCCAGTACTTC. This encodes CASSPTSVQETQYF. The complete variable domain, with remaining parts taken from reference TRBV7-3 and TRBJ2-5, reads GAGVSQTPSNKVTEKGKYVELRCDPISGHTALYWYRQSLGQGPEFLIYFQGTGAADDSGLPNDRFFAVRPEGSVSTLKIQRTERGDSAVYLCASSPTSVQETQYFGPGTRLLVL.

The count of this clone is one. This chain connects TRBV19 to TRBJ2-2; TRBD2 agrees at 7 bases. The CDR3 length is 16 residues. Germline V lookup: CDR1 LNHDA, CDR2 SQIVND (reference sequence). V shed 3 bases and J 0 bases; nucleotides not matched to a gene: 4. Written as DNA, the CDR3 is TGTGCCAGTAGTATGGCTAGCGGATCGAACACCGGGGAGCTGTTTTTT. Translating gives CASSMASGSNTGELFF.

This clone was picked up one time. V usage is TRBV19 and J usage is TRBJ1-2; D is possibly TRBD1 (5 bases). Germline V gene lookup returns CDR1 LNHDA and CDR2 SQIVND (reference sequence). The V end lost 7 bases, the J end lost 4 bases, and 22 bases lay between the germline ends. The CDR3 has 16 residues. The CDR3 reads CASKSDGAGSRYGYTF. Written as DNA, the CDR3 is TGTGCCAGTAAATCCGACGGGGCGGGGAGCCGCTATGGCTACACCTTC.

Here the CDR3 DNA reads TGTGCCAGCAGCTTAGTGGGGACTAGCGGTTACGAGCAGTACTTC. Translating it yields CASSLVGTSGYEQYF. The V and J genes are TRBV7-2 and TRBJ2-7, with 11 positions matching TRBD2. Trimming cost V 1 base and J 4 bases; bases outside gene matches: 3. The CDR3 has 15 residues. Germline V gives CDR1 SGHTA, CDR2 FQGNSA. Complete variable domain (other parts from reference TRBV7-2 and TRBJ2-7): GAGVSQSPSNKVTEKGKDVELRCDPISGHTALYWYRQSLGQGLEFLIYFQGNSAPDKSGLPSDRFSAERTGGSVSTLTIQRTQQEDSAVYLCASSLVGTSGYEQYFGPGTRLTVT.

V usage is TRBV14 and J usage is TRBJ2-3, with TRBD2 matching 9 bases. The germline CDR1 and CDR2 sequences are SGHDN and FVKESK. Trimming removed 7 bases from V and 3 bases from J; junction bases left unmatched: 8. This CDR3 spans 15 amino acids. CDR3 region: CASNSRGGRTDTQYF. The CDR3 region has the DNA TGTGCCAGCAACTCGCGGGGGGGCCGGACAGATACGCAGTATTTT.

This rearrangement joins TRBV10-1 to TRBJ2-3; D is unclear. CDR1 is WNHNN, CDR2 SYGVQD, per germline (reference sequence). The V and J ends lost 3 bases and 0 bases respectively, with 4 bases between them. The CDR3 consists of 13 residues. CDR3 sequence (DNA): TGCGCCAGCAGTGAATCTAGCACAGATACGCAGTATTTT. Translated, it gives CASSESSTDTQYF.

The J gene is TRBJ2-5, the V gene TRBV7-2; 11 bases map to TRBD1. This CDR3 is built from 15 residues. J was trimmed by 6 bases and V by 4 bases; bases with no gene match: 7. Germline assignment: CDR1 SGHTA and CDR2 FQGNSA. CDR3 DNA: TGTGCCAGCAGCTCGCCGGGACAGGGGGAGCAGACCCAGTACTTC. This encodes CASSSPGQGEQTQYF.

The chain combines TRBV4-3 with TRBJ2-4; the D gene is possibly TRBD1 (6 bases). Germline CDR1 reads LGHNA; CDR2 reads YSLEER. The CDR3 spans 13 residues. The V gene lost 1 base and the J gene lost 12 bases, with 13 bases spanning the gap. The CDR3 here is CASSQGTGQRQYF. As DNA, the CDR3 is TGCGCCAGCAGCCAAGGAACAGGGCAACGTCAGTACTTC.

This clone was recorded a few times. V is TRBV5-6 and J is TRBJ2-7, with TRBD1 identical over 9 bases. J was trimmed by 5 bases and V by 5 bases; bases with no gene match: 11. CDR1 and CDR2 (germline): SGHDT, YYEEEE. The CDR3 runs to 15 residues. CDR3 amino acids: CASSSYRDRDNEQYF. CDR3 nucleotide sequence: TGTGCCAGCAGTTCCTACCGGGACAGGGACAACGAGCAGTACTTC.

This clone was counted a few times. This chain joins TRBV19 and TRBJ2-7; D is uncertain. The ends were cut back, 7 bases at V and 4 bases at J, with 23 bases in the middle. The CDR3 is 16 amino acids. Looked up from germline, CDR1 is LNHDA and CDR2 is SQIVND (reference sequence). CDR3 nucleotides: TGTGCCAGTAACCGTAGTTTTGGCAGGCTATCGTACGAGCAGTACTTC. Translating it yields CASNRSFGRLSYEQYF. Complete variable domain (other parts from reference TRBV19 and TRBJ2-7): DGGITQSPKYLFRKEGQNVTLSCEQNLNHDAMYWYRQDPGQGLRLIYYSQIVNDFQKGDIAEGYSVSREKKESFPLTVTSAQKNPTAFYLCASNRSFGRLSYEQYFGPGTRLTVT.

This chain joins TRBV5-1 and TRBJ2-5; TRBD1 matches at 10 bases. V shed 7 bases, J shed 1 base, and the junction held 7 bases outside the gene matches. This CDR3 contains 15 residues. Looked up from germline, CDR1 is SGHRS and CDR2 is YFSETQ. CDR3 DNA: TGCGCCAGCGCCTCGGACAGGGGGAGCCAAGAGACCCAGTACTTC. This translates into CASASDRGSQETQYF.

The CDR3 loop is CASSRLAGGSIGELFF. The CDR3 nucleotides read TGTGCCAGTAGTAGGCTAGCGGGGGGCAGTATCGGGGAGCTGTTTTTT. J is TRBJ2-2 and V is TRBV19; the match to TRBD2 covers 11 bases. Germline CDR1 reads LNHDA; CDR2 reads SQIVND (reference sequence). This CDR3 contains 16 residues. Trimming at V came to 4 bases and at J to 7 bases, leaving 8 bases not matched to a gene. The full variable domain, with the rest looked up from reference TRBV19 and TRBJ2-2, is DGGITQSPKYLFRKEGQNVTLSCEQNLNHDAMYWYRQDPGQGLRLIYYSQIVNDFQKGDIAEGYSVSREKKESFPLTVTSAQKNPTAFYLCASSRLAGGSIGELFFGEGSRLTVL.

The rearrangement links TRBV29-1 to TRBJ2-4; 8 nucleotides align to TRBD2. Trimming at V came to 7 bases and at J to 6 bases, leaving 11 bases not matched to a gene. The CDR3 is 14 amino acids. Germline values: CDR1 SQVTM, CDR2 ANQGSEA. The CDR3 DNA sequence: TGCAGCGCAGTTCCGGCGGGAGGTGGAAACATTCAGTACTTC. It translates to CSAVPAGGGNIQYF. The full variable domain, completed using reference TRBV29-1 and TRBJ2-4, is SAVISQKPSRDICQRGTSLTIQCQVDSQVTMMFWYRQQPGQSLTLIATANQGSEATYESGFVIDKFPISRPNLTFSTLTVSNMSPEDSSIYLCSAVPAGGGNIQYFGAGTRLSVL.

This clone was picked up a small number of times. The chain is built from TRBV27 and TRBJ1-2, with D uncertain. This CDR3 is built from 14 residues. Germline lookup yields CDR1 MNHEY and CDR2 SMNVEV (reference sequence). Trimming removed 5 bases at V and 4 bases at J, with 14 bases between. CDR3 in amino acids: CASSAPGLSYGYTF. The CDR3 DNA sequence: TGTGCCAGCAGTGCTCCCGGACTTAGCTATGGCTACACCTTC.

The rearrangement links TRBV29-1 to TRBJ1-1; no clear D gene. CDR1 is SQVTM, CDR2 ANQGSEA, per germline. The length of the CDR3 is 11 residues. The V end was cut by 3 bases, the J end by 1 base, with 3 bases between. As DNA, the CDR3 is TGCAGCGTTGACGGGAACACTGAAGCTTTCTTT. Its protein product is CSVDGNTEAFF.

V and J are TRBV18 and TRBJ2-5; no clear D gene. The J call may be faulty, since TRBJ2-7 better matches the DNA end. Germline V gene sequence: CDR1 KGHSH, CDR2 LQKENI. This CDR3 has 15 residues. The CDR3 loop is CASSPRGRSLYEQYF. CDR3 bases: TGTGCCAGCTCACCACGCGGCCGGTCCCTCTACGAGCAGTACTTC.

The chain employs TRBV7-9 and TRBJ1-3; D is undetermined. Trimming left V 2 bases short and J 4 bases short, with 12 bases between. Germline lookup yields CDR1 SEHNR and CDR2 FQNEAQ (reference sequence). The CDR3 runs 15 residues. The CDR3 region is CASSLRSSPGNTIYF. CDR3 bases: TGTGCCAGCAGCTTACGTTCCAGCCCCGGAAACACCATATATTTT. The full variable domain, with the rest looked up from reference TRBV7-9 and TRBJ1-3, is DTGVSQNPRHKITKRGQNVTFRCDPISEHNRLYWYRQTLGQGPEFLTYFQNEAQLEKSRLLSDRFSAERPKGSFSTLEIQRTEQGDSAMYLCASSLRSSPGNTIYFGEGSWLTVV.

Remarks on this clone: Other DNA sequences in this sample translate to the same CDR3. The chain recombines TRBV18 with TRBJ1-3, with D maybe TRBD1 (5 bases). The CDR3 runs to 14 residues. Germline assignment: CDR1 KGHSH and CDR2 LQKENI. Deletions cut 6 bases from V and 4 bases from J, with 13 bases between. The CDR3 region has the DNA TGTGCCAGCTCTCCGGAGGGGTCGGGAAACACCATATATTTT. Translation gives CASSPEGSGNTIYF. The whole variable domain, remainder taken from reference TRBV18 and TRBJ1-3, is NAGVMQNPRHLVRRRGQEARLRCSPMKGHSHVYWYRQLPEEGLKFMVYLQKENIIDESGMPKERFSAEFPKEGPSILRIQQVVRGDSAAYFCASSPEGSGNTIYFGEGSWLTVV.

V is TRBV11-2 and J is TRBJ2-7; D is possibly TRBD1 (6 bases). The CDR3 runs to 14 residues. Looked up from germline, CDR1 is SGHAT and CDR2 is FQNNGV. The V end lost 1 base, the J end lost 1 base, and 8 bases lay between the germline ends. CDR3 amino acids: CASSLGGGSYEQYF. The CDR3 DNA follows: TGTGCCAGCAGCTTAGGAGGGGGTTCCTACGAGCAGTACTTC.

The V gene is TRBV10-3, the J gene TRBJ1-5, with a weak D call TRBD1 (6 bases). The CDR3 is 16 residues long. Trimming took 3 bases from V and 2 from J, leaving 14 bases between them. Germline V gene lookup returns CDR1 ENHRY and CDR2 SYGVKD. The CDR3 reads CAISDVGGIGNQPQHF. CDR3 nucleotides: TGTGCCATCAGTGATGTGGGGGGCATTGGCAATCAGCCCCAGCATTTT.

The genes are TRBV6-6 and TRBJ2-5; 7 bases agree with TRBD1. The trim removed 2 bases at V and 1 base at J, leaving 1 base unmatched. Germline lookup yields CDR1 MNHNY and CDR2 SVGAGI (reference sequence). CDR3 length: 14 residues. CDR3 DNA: TGTGCCAGCAGTTACGGGACAGCCCAAGAGACCCAGTACTTC. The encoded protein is CASSYGTAQETQYF.

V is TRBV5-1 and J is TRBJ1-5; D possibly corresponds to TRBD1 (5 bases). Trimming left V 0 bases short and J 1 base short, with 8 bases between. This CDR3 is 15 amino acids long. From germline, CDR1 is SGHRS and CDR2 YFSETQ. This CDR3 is CASSLVGDSNQPQHF. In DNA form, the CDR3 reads TGCGCCAGCAGCTTGGTAGGGGACAGCAATCAGCCCCAGCATTTT.

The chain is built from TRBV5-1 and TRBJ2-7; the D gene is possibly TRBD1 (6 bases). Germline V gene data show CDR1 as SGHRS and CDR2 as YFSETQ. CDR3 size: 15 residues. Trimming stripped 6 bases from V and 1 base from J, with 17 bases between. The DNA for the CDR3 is TGCGCCAGCACCATTGGGGGCGCCAGGTCCTACGAGCAGTACTTC. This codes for CASTIGGARSYEQYF.

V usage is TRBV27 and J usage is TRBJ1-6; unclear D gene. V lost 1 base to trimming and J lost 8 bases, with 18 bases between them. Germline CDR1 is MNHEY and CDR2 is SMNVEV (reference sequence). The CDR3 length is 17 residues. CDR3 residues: CASSLWGGAGIDSPLHF. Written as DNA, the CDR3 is TGTGCCAGCAGTTTATGGGGTGGTGCGGGGATCGATTCACCCCTCCACTTT.

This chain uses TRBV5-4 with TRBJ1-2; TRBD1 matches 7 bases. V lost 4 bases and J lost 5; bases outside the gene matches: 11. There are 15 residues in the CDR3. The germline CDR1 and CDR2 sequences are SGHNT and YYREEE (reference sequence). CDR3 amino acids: CASSRRTGGLYGYTF. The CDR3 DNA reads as TGTGCCAGCAGCCGCCGGACAGGCGGGCTTTATGGCTACACCTTC.

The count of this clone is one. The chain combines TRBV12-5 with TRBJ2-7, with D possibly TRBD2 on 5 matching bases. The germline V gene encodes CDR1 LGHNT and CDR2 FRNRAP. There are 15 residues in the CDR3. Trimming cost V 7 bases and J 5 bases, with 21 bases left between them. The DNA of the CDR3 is TGTGCTAGTGCCTACCCGGGGAGCCAGATCCACGAGCAGTACTTC. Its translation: CASAYPGSQIHEQYF.